This T cell receptor beta chain was identified in a study of post-analysis software for immune sequencing data. Study in general: There were relapsing-remitting, secondary progressive and progressive-relapsing multiple sclerosis among the disease courses included.

The library was made from cDNA and included unique molecular identifiers. TCRdb passed the PCR reads through MiXCR, listing each CDR3 protein once. This table holds about half a million distinct CDR3 sequences, around 36% found once. Remarks on this clonotype: Its antigen is not identified.

Notes on the study in general: Higher frequency in patients than in controls was seen for roughly five TRBV segments, with TRBV5-6, TRBV5-1 and TRBV20-1 among them. The study found significantly lower normalized Chao1 diversity in multiple sclerosis patients than in controls.

Per germline, CDR1 ENHRY and CDR2 SYGVKD. The CDR3 spans 13 residues. J was trimmed by 4 bases and V by 5 bases; bases with no gene match: 2. The receptor's source is a girl aged 2 to 17 with multiple sclerosis. The chain recombines TRBV10-3 with TRBJ1-5; the match to TRBD1 covers 7 bases. The sequenced sample was blood. The CDR3 here is CAISQQGNQPQHF. CDR3 nucleotide sequence: TGTGCCATCAGTCAACAGGGGAATCAGCCCCAGCATTTT.